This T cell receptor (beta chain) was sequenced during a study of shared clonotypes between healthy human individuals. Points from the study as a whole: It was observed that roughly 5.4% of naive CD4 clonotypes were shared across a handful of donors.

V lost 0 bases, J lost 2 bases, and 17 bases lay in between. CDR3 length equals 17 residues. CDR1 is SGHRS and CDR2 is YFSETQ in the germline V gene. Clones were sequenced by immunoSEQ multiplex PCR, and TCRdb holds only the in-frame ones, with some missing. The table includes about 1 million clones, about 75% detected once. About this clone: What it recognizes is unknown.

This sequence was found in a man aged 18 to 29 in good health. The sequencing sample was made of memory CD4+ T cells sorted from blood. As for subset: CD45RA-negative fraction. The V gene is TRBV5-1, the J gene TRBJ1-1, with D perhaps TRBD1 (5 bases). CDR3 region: CASSLAWGGRDNTEAFF. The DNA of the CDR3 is TGCGCCAGCAGCTTGGCGTGGGGCGGCAGGGACAACACTGAAGCTTTCTTT. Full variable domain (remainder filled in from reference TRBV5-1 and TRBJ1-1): KAGVTQTPRYLIKTRGQQVTLSCSPISGHRSVSWYQQTPGQGLQFLFEYFSETQRNKGNFPGRFSGRQFSNSRSEMNVSTLELGDSALYLCASSLAWGGRDNTEAFFGQGTRLTVV.